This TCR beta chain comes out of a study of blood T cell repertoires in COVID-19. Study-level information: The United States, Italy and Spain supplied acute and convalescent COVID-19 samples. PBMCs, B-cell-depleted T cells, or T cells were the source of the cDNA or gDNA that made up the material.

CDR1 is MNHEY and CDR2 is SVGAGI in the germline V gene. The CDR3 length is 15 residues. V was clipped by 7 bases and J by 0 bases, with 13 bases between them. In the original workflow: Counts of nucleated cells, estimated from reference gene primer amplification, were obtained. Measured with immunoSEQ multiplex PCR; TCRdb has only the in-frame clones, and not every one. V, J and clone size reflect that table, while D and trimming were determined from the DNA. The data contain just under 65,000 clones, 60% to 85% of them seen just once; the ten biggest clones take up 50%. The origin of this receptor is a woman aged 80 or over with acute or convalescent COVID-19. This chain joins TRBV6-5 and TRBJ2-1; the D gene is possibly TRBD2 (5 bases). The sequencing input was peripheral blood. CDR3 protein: CASTQRWSSYNEQFF. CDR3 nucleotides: TGTGCCAGCACCCAGCGGTGGAGCTCCTACAATGAGCAGTTCTTC.